This T cell receptor beta chain originates from a study of immunodeficiency (dated by TCRdb to the late 2010s). In terms of the full investigation: Repertoire analysis was performed to search for VDJ recombination defects and oligoclonality. What the research found in general, with its limitations: In entropy comparisons, n=3 (open circles) was shown for patients versus healthy controls, and a thymic development effect was only suggested as possible. Based on top-100 and total clonotype frequencies, severe oligoclonality showed up in patient CD8+ T cells, whereas patient CD4+ T cells did not show severe oligoclonality. Compared with control CD8+ T cells, patient CD8+ T cells had restricted TRB V-J pairing and reduced productive entropy.

Genomic DNA was extracted with the QIAamp DNA Blood Mini Kit and sent for immunoSEQ repertoire analysis. Using a standard quantity of genomic DNA template, multiplex PCR was run to amplify the CDR3 regions. The PCR products underwent sequencing on an Illumina platform. Turning to the authors' computational methods: Sequences were aligned to a reference, with V, D and J gene definitions taken from IMGT. To get rid of PCR and sequencing errors, closely related sequences were merged using a nearest-neighbor clustering algorithm. V, D and J usage in productive unique and total sequences was analyzed using ImmunoSEQ Analyzer tools and R version 3.6.1. Held by TCRdb, this immuneACCESS table contains in-frame sequences only and omits some clones. Under half of the omission traces to an unresolved V gene where checked; the cause of the rest is unknown. V and J calls and clone size are given by that table; D and trimming were obtained from the DNA. For this sample the table gives around 3,500 clones, of which around 89% were detected only once. The top ten clonotypes cover approximately 12% of the sample.

On this clone itself: There is no known antigen for this receptor. No per-base quality is available; no much larger clone lies one base away.

The CDR3 runs 13 residues from the cysteine to the phenylalanine. This entry keeps only the CDR3 DNA: 39 bases, framed from base 1. V lost 5 bases and J lost 1 base; the stretch between them is 12 bases long. CDR1 and CDR2, per the germline V gene, are SQVTM and ANQGSEA. Before TCR sequencing, CD3+CD8+ T cells were sorted from fresh PBMCs. Sample: CD8+ T cells from blood. The V gene is TRBV29-1 and the J gene is TRBJ2-7, with no confident D gene call. The TCR originated in a human donor in good health. The CDR3 is CSVIGPSSYEQYF. In nucleotide form, the sequence is TGCAGCGTTATCGGGCCCAGTTCCTACGAGCAGTACTTC.